The rows below give T cell receptor beta chains drawn from one sample of a study of T cell responses to AZD1222 COVID-19 vaccine. The data were produced by immunoSEQ multiplex PCR, yet TCRdb's version contains in-frame clones alone and is incomplete. Here the sample spans about 120,000 clones, more than 75% being singletons. This sample comprised peripheral blood, obtained 28 days after the second AZD1222 dose. The receptors were sampled from an adult who received the AZD1222 COVID-19 vaccine. The CDR3 runs from the conserved cysteine through the conserved F or W. A D gene is named only where the DNA matches it firmly. Size is stated for part of the rows, as once, few or many counts, or as a class when the clone is expanded.

V: TRBV6-2/TRBV6-3
size: few
J: TRBJ1-1
D: TRBD1
CDR3: CASSYGQVLEAFF
DNA: TGTGCCAGCAGTTACGGACAGGTCCTTGAAGCTTTCTTT

V: TRBV28
size: NA
J: TRBJ2-7
D: NA
CDR3: CASSAMSRRGAIYEQYF
DNA: TGTGCCAGCAGTGCGATGTCCAGGAGGGGGGCTATCTACGAGCAGTACTTC

V: TRBV5-8
size: NA
J: TRBJ1-2
D: NA
CDR3: CASSLDRAANYGYTF
DNA: TGTGCCAGCAGCTTGGACAGGGCCGCTAACTATGGCTACACCTTC

V: TRBV2
size: NA
J: TRBJ1-4
D: TRBD1
CDR3: CARQDRGSTNEKLFF
DNA: TGTGCCCGACAGGACAGGGGCTCAACTAATGAAAAACTGTTTTTT

V: TRBV7-2
size: NA
J: TRBJ2-6
D: NA
CDR3: CASSLRGISGANVLTF
DNA: TGTGCCAGCAGCTTACGGGGGATCTCCGGGGCCAACGTCCTGACTTTC

V: TRBV6-6
size: NA
J: TRBJ1-2
D: NA
CDR3: CASRTLGQSYGYTF
DNA: TGTGCCAGCAGGACCCTAGGACAGAGCTATGGCTACACCTTC

V: TRBV4-1
size: NA
J: TRBJ1-2
D: TRBD1
CDR3: CASSQLPRDRDDYGYTF
DNA: TGCGCCAGCAGCCAATTACCCCGGGACAGGGACGACTATGGCTACACCTTC

V: TRBV4-3
size: NA
J: TRBJ1-4
D: TRBD1
CDR3: CASSLGGAGEKLFF
DNA: TGCGCCAGCAGCCTAGGGGGCGCGGGTGAAAAACTGTTTTTT

V: TRBV5-5
size: NA
J: TRBJ2-7
D: NA
CDR3: CASSHSGRTYEQYF
DNA: TGTGCCAGCAGCCACTCCGGCAGGACCTACGAGCAGTACTTC

V: TRBV5-1
size: NA
J: TRBJ1-3
D: NA
CDR3: CASGAEGLSGNTIYF
DNA: TGCGCCAGCGGGGCGGAGGGACTTTCTGGAAACACCATATATTTT

V: TRBV7-8
size: few
J: TRBJ1-1
D: NA
CDR3: CASSLAEGYGTEAFF
DNA: TGTGCCAGCAGCTTAGCGGAGGGTTACGGAACTGAAGCTTTCTTT

V: TRBV19
size: NA
J: TRBJ1-5
D: NA
CDR3: CASKSPSVTRMGPNQPQHF
DNA: TGTGCCAGCAAATCACCCTCCGTAACTAGGATGGGGCCCAATCAGCCCCAGCATTTT

V: TRBV3-1/TRBV3-2
size: NA
J: TRBJ1-5
D: TRBD1
CDR3: CASSLATGGDQPQHF
DNA: TGTGCCAGCAGCCTCGCCACAGGGGGCGATCAGCCCCAGCATTTT

V: TRBV7-7
size: NA
J: TRBJ2-1
D: TRBD2
CDR3: CASSLKAGAHNEQFF
DNA: TGTGCTAGCAGCTTAAAAGCGGGGGCACACAATGAGCAGTTCTTC

V: TRBV30
size: NA
J: TRBJ1-5
D: NA
CDR3: CAWSGQGGQPQHF
DNA: TGTGCCTGGAGTGGGCAGGGCGGTCAGCCCCAGCATTTT

V: TRBV19
size: once
J: TRBJ1-4
D: NA
CDR3: CASSKGANEKLFF
DNA: TGTGCCAGTAGCAAAGGGGCTAATGAAAAACTGTTTTTT

V: TRBV4-1
size: NA
J: TRBJ2-7
D: NA
CDR3: CASSQTDLSDNEQYF
DNA: TGCGCCAGCAGCCAAACCGACTTGTCGGACAACGAGCAGTACTTC

V: TRBV5-6
size: once
J: TRBJ2-1
D: NA
CDR3: CASNRVGVYNEQFF
DNA: TGTGCCAGCAACCGGGTGGGAGTCTACAATGAGCAGTTCTTC

V: TRBV19
size: NA
J: TRBJ1-4
D: TRBD1
CDR3: CASSIDAGTGGEKLFF
DNA: TGTGCCAGTAGTATAGACGCCGGGACAGGAGGTGAAAAACTGTTTTTT

V: TRBV6-4
size: NA
J: TRBJ2-1
D: TRBD2
CDR3: CASSPQRGDYNEQFF
DNA: TGTGCCAGCAGCCCCCAGCGGGGAGACTACAATGAGCAGTTCTTC

V: TRBV3-1/TRBV3-2
size: NA
J: TRBJ1-5
D: TRBD1
CDR3: CASSRGTGGQPQHF
DNA: TGTGCCAGCAGCCGAGGGACAGGGGGTCAGCCCCAGCATTTT

V: TRBV27
size: NA
J: TRBJ2-3
D: NA
CDR3: CASSRGFTDTQYF
DNA: TGTGCCAGCAGTAGAGGTTTCACAGATACGCAGTATTTT

V: TRBV25-1
size: NA
J: TRBJ1-6
D: NA
CDR3: CASSVPGKNSPLHF
DNA: TGTGCCAGCAGTGTCCCAGGGAAAAATTCACCCCTCCACTTT

V: TRBV21-1
size: once
J: TRBJ2-2
D: NA
CDR3: CASSKVGLVRIGELFF
DNA: TGTGCCAGCAGCAAAGTTGGACTTGTGCGTATCGGGGAGCTGTTTTTT

V: TRBV18
size: NA
J: TRBJ2-7
D: NA
CDR3: CASSPIARAYEQYF
DNA: TGTGCCAGCTCACCAATCGCCAGAGCCTACGAGCAGTACTTC

V: TRBV19
size: NA
J: TRBJ2-7
D: NA
CDR3: CASSTPGVEQYF
DNA: TGTGCCAGTAGTACCCCGGGGGTCGAGCAGTACTTC

V: TRBV9
size: NA
J: TRBJ1-5
D: NA
CDR3: CASSVGGSNQPQHF
DNA: TGTGCCAGCAGCGTAGGGGGGAGCAATCAGCCCCAGCATTTT

V: TRBV6-4
size: NA
J: TRBJ2-1
D: NA
CDR3: CASSPGEGANNEQFF
DNA: TGTGCCAGCAGCCCAGGGGAGGGGGCCAACAATGAGCAGTTCTTC

V: TRBV5-5
size: NA
J: TRBJ2-7
D: TRBD2
CDR3: CASSLGTSGPLGEQYF
DNA: TGTGCCAGCAGCTTAGGCACTAGCGGGCCCCTGGGCGAGCAGTACTTC